This record looks at one T cell receptor beta chain sequence and its context. Its antigen is unidentified. The record originates from a study of cytomegalovirus exposure and HLA in healthy donors. CDR1 is KGHSH and CDR2 is LQKENI in the germline V gene. This CDR3 spans 13 amino acids. The trim removed 8 bases at V and 0 bases at J, leaving 3 bases unmatched. Study results and caveats: An apparent linkage of common viral pathogens to several of the most significant clusters emerged in a later analysis. Most TCR beta V segments were productive about 87% or about 30% of the time in an earlier analysis. Per a later analysis, HLA-associated TCR beta chains showed more clonal expansion than other, equally common TCR beta chains. Researchers reported from a later analysis that most CMV-associated TCR beta chains appeared HLA-restricted.

PCR used 60 Vbeta primers and 13 Jbeta primers. TCRdb's copy holds only in-frame clones and misses some; the assay was immunoSEQ multiplex PCR. The sample shows under 200,000 clones, 80% of them seen only once. The origin of this receptor is a man aged 40-50 years in good health and CMV-seronegative. Sequenced material: PBMCs. This rearrangement joins TRBV18 to TRBJ1-1, with 7 bases fitting TRBD1. The CDR3 loop is CASNRGLNTEAFF. The CDR3 DNA sequence: TGTGCCAGCAACAGGGGCTTGAACACTGAAGCTTTCTTT.